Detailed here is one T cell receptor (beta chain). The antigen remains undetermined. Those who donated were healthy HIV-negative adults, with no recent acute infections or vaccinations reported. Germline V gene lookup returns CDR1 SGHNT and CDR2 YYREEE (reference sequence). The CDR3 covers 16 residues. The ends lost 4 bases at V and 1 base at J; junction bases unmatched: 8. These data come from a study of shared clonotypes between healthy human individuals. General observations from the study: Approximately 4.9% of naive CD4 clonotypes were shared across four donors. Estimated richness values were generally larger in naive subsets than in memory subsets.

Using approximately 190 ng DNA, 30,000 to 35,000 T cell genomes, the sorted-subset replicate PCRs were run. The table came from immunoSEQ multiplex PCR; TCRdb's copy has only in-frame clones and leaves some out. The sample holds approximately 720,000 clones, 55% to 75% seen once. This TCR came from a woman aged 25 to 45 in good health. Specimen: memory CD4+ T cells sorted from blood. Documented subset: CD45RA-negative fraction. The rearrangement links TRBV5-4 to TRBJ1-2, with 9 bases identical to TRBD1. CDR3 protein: CASSGDRALFNYGYTF. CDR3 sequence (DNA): TGTGCCAGCAGCGGGGACAGGGCCCTCTTTAACTATGGCTACACCTTC.